This T cell receptor (beta chain) was profiled in a study of T cell repertoires in cytomegalovirus infection. Study overall: The authors relied on CMV epitopes, both recently identified HLA-C-restricted and well-studied HLA-B-restricted. Public TCR beta signatures indicated both CMV infection and matching HLA type. Overall study findings and caveats: Dominating the ex vivo response were HLA-C-restricted CMV-specific TCR beta clonotypes. Carriers of CMV and the relevant HLA type were discriminated by public TCR beta frequency.

This clonotype was observed a handful of times. What it binds is unknown. Trimming at V came to 5 bases and at J to 4 bases, leaving 10 bases not matched to a gene. CDR3 length: 16 residues. Looked up from germline, CDR1 is SEHNR and CDR2 is FQNEAQ (reference sequence). TCRdb reprocessed the reads via MiXCR and lists one record per CDR3 protein. The sample shows some 940,000 distinct CDR3 sequences, around 31% of them seen only once. The rearrangement joins TRBV7-9 to TRBJ1-3, with 8 bases aligning to TRBD1. The sequencing here drew on cultured CD8+ T cells from PBMCs, taken from culture after CMV antigen stimulation. This receptor was obtained from a human donor in good health (CMV status not recorded). Some clones in this sample may be carry-over from other donors' samples. The CDR3 spells CASSQGTGTEGNTIYF. The CDR3 bases are TGTGCCAGCAGCCAAGGGACAGGTACTGAAGGAAACACCATATATTTT.